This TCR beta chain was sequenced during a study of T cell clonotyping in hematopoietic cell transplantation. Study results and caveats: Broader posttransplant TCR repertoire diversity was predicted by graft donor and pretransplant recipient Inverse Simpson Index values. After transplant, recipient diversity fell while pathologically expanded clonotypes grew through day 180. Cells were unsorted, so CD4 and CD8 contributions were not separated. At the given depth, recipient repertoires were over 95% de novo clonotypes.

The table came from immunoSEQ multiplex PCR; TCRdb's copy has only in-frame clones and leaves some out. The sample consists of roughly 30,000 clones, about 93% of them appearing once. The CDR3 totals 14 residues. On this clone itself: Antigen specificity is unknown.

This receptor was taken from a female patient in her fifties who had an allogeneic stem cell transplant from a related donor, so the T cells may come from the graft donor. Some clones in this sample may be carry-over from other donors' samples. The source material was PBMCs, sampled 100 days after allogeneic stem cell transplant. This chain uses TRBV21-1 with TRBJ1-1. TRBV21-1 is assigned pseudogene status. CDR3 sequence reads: CASSKGRRNTEAFF. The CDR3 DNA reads TGTGCCAGCAGCAAGGGGAGGAGGAACACTGAAGCTTTCTTT.